This T cell receptor beta chain was profiled in a study of CD8 T cells in Susac syndrome. Findings of the study overall: The study's TCR sequencing and HLA analysis drew on a certain number of individuals. That number was acknowledged as relatively small.

Reverse transcription used about 0.5 to 1 ug RNA and random hexamers. TCR beta CDR3 was amplified by immunoSEQ multiplex PCR. This amplification extended across 54 Vbeta and 13 Jbeta segments. TCRdb independently ran MiXCR on the immunoSEQ multiplex PCR reads; one entry per CDR3 protein. The table has tens of thousands of distinct CDR3 sequences, about 92% seen once. Controls were drawn from healthy donors and were matched for age and sex. The CDR3 is made up of 17 amino acids. V shed 6 bases, J shed 1 base, and the junction held 7 bases outside the gene matches. A remark on this clonotype: Its antigen remains unidentified.

This chain uses TRBV12-3 or TRBV12-4 with TRBJ2-2; 11 bases fit TRBD1. What was sequenced was CD8+ T cells from PBMCs. The source is a human donor in good health. CDR3 sequence reads: CASRRDRGMMNTGELFF. CDR3 nucleotide sequence: TGTGCCAGCAGAAGGGACAGGGGGATGATGAACACCGGGGAGCTGTTTTTT.